The 8 T cell receptor beta chains in this list originate from one sample, sequenced in a study of shared clonotypes between healthy human individuals. The protocol was immunoSEQ multiplex PCR, while the TCRdb copy is restricted to in-frame clones and leaves out a portion. This sample carries fewer than 400,000 clones, around 74% of them seen once, and the ten largest clones take under 13%. The sample was memory CD4+ T cells sorted from blood. Regarding subset: CD45RA-negative fraction. These TCRs come from a man aged 30-40 years in good health.

This sequence joins TRBV30 and TRBJ1-1; tentatively, D is TRBD1 (5 bases). CDR3 size: 17 residues. The germline CDR1 and CDR2 sequences are GTSNPN and SVGIG (reference sequence). V was cut by 0 bases and J by 7 bases, with 24 bases left in between. CDR3 protein: CAWSVFVGERRFFEAFF. The DNA for the CDR3 is TGTGCCTGGAGTGTATTCGTGGGGGAGCGAAGGTTCTTTGAAGCTTTCTTT. The variable domain in full, completed from reference TRBV30 and TRBJ1-1, reads SQTIHQWPATLVQPVGSPLSLECTVEGTSNPNLYWYRQAAGRGLQLLFYSVGIGQISSEVPQNLSASRPQDRQFILSSKKLLLSDSGFYLCAWSVFVGERRFFEAFFGQGTRLTVV.

The CDR3 spells CASGGGETQYF. DNA of the CDR3: TGTGCCAGCGGAGGGGGGGAGACCCAGTACTTC. V usage is TRBV6-5 and J usage is TRBJ2-5; tentatively, D is TRBD1 or TRBD2 (6 bases each). V was shortened by 8 bases and J by 5 bases, with 9 bases between the two germline ends. Germline V gene sequence: CDR1 MNHEY, CDR2 SVGAGI. The CDR3 covers 11 residues.

V and J are TRBV19 and TRBJ1-2, with 8 nucleotides matching TRBD1. The CDR3 totals 15 residues. Germline V gene data show CDR1 as LNHDA and CDR2 as SQIVND (reference sequence). The trim removed 0 bases at V and 9 bases at J, leaving 9 bases unmatched. CDR3 loop: CASSIDSSQGASYTF. The CDR3, as DNA: TGTGCCAGTAGTATAGATTCATCGCAGGGGGCCAGCTACACCTTC.

The chain recombines TRBV28 with TRBJ2-2; TRBD1 aligns across 8 bases. Germline V CDR1 and CDR2: MDHEN, SYDVKM. CDR3 length: 16 amino acids. The V and J ends lost 6 bases and 1 base, in that order; junction bases with no gene match: 7. The CDR3 loop is CASRGPGTGNTGELFF. The CDR3 nucleotides are TGTGCCAGCAGGGGTCCCGGGACAGGGAACACCGGGGAGCTGTTTTTT.

This sequence joins TRBV4-1 and TRBJ2-7; D not resolved. Germline CDR1 and CDR2: MGHRA and YSYEKL. This CDR3 has 12 amino acids. Trimming shortened V by 2 bases and J by 6 bases, and 8 bases separated the two germline ends. CDR3 amino acids: CASSQPVGEQYF. The DNA of the CDR3 is TGCGCCAGCAGCCAACCCGTCGGCGAGCAGTACTTC.

J is TRBJ2-7 and V is TRBV27; 7 bases are a match to TRBD1. The CDR3 runs 16 residues. Trimming took 5 bases from V and 1 from J; bases not matched to a gene: 11. Germline V gene data show CDR1 as MNHEY and CDR2 as SMNVEV (reference sequence). In DNA, the CDR3 is TGTGCCAGCAGTCCAACCCTCGACAGGGTTTCCTACGAGCAGTACTTC. Its protein is CASSPTLDRVSYEQYF.

The gene calls are TRBV28 and TRBJ2-7; 8 bases map to TRBD1. J lost 10 bases, V lost 2 bases, and 4 bases had no gene match. This CDR3 contains 12 residues. Germline lookup yields CDR1 MDHEN and CDR2 SYDVKM. The CDR3 loop is CASSLTDRDQYF. CDR3 sequence (DNA): TGTGCCAGCAGTTTAACGGACAGGGACCAGTACTTC.

V and J are TRBV20-1 and TRBJ1-4; D is uncertain. From germline, CDR1 is DFQATT and CDR2 SNEGSKA (reference sequence). This CDR3 has 11 residues. V was shortened by 6 bases and J by 4 bases, with 6 bases between the two germline ends. Written as DNA, the CDR3 is TGCAGTGCCGGGGTTAATGAAAAACTGTTTTTT. It codes for CSAGVNEKLFF.